This TCR beta chain originates from a study of control samples from healthy donors and cancer patients. The V gene lost 1 base and the J gene lost 2 bases, with 6 bases spanning the gap. Germline CDR1 reads SGHAT; CDR2 reads FQNNGV. CDR3 length: 13 amino acids. Produced via immunoSEQ multiplex PCR; TCRdb's table is partial and in-frame only. The data hold about 120,000 clones, with 93% observed a single time. The sequenced sample consisted of blood. The chain employs TRBV11-2 and TRBJ2-7; no reliable D call. This receptor was obtained from a young man in good health. The CDR3 nucleotides read TGTGCCAGCAGCTTAGGCACCGCCTACGAGCAGTACGTC. Its translation is CASSLGTAYEQYV.